This T cell receptor (beta chain) was recovered during a study of cytomegalovirus exposure and HLA in healthy donors. The study ran its PCR with 60 Vbeta and 13 Jbeta primers. Sequenced by immunoSEQ multiplex PCR; TCRdb stores in-frame clones only, minus some. This table holds some 200,000 clones, over 65% found once. The donors comprised healthy bone marrow donors. J lost 3 bases, V lost 5 bases, and 10 bases had no gene match. The CDR3 loop spans 15 amino acids. The germline CDR1 and CDR2 sequences are SEHNR and FQNEAQ (reference sequence). The chain couples TRBV7-9 to TRBJ2-7; 7 bases match TRBD1. The sequencing input was PBMCs. This sequence was found in a man aged 35 to 55 in good health and CMV-seronegative. CDR3 loop: CASSRRTGNNYEQYF. For the CDR3, the DNA is TGTGCCAGCAGCCGGAGGACAGGAAATAACTACGAGCAGTACTTC.